These T cell receptor beta chains were read from a single sample in a study of blood T cell repertoires in COVID-19. Libraries were prepared by immunoSEQ multiplex PCR; TCRdb keeps only in-frame clonotypes and omits some of them. This table holds over 200,000 clones, 65% to 85% found once. Material for sequencing was peripheral blood. Source of these receptors: a man aged 35 to 55 with active or convalescent COVID-19. Both conserved end residues are part of each CDR3. Each record gives: CDR3 protein, CDR3 DNA, clone size, D gene, J gene, V gene. D genes are given only for firm matches. Size is stated for part of the rows, as once, few or many counts, or as a class when the clone is expanded.

CDR3aa: CASSPQGVEGYTF; CDR3nt: TGTGCCAGCAGCCCTCAGGGGGTAGAAGGCTACACCTTC; abundance: -; d_gene: TRBD1; j_gene: TRBJ1-2; v_gene: TRBV7-9
CDR3aa: CASSSFGSSWETQYF; CDR3nt: TGTGCCAGCAGCTCGTTTGGCTCCTCGTGGGAGACCCAGTACTTC; abundance: -; d_gene: -; j_gene: TRBJ2-5; v_gene: TRBV25-1
CDR3aa: CASSPPGQTGRGGYTF; CDR3nt: TGTGCCAGCTCACCCCCGGGCCAAACAGGGAGGGGAGGCTACACCTTC; abundance: -; d_gene: -; j_gene: TRBJ1-2; v_gene: TRBV18
CDR3aa: CAWSVPDRIYNSPLHF; CDR3nt: TGTGCCTGGAGTGTCCCTGACAGGATCTATAATTCACCCCTCCACTTT; abundance: -; d_gene: -; j_gene: TRBJ1-6; v_gene: TRBV30
CDR3aa: CASSPATGSNEKLFF; CDR3nt: TGTGCCAGCTCACCGGCGACAGGATCTAATGAAAAACTGTTTTTT; abundance: -; d_gene: -; j_gene: TRBJ1-4; v_gene: TRBV18
CDR3aa: CASSYSQGSFEQYF; CDR3nt: TGTGCCAGCAGTTACTCGCAGGGTTCGTTCGAGCAGTACTTC; abundance: -; d_gene: -; j_gene: TRBJ2-7; v_gene: TRBV6-5
CDR3aa: CASSVTGDYTIYF; CDR3nt: TGTGCCAGCAGCGTAACAGGGGACTACACCATATATTTT; abundance: -; d_gene: TRBD1; j_gene: TRBJ1-3; v_gene: TRBV5-4
CDR3aa: CASRFVGQPMNTEAFF; CDR3nt: TGTGCCAGCAGATTCGTCGGACAGCCAATGAACACTGAAGCTTTCTTT; abundance: -; d_gene: -; j_gene: TRBJ1-1; v_gene: TRBV27
CDR3aa: CASAEGGATNEKLFF; CDR3nt: TGTGCCAGCGCCGAAGGAGGGGCAACTAATGAAAAACTGTTTTTT; abundance: once; d_gene: -; j_gene: TRBJ1-4; v_gene: TRBV6-5
CDR3aa: CATSRGGTIYGYTF; CDR3nt: TGTGCCACCAGCAGAGGAGGTACGATCTATGGCTACACCTTC; abundance: once; d_gene: -; j_gene: TRBJ1-2; v_gene: TRBV15
CDR3aa: CASSPARQYGNTIYF; CDR3nt: TGTGCCAGCTCACCGGCTAGGCAGTACGGAAACACCATATATTTT; abundance: once; d_gene: -; j_gene: TRBJ1-3; v_gene: TRBV18
CDR3aa: CSPLALRGEDTEAFF; CDR3nt: TGCAGCCCACTCGCCCTAAGGGGCGAGGACACTGAAGCTTTCTTT; abundance: -; d_gene: -; j_gene: TRBJ1-1; v_gene: TRBV29-1
CDR3aa: CASSPGSYTGELFF; CDR3nt: TGCGCCAGCAGTCCCGGGTCCTACACCGGGGAGCTGTTTTTT; abundance: -; d_gene: -; j_gene: TRBJ2-2; v_gene: TRBV5-1
CDR3aa: CASSPPGLQETQYF; CDR3nt: TGTGCCAGCAGCCCGCCGGGATTACAAGAGACCCAGTACTTC; abundance: -; d_gene: -; j_gene: TRBJ2-5; v_gene: TRBV7-8
CDR3aa: CASSEFRSDTQYF; CDR3nt: TGTGCCAGCAGTGAATTTCGGTCAGATACGCAGTATTTT; abundance: -; d_gene: -; j_gene: TRBJ2-3; v_gene: TRBV6-1
CDR3aa: CASSQTANYGYTF; CDR3nt: TGCGCCAGCAGCCAAACAGCTAACTATGGCTACACCTTC; abundance: -; d_gene: -; j_gene: TRBJ1-2; v_gene: TRBV4-3
CDR3aa: CASSQEGNQPQHF; CDR3nt: TGTGCCAGCAGCCAGGAGGGCAATCAGCCCCAGCATTTT; abundance: few; d_gene: -; j_gene: TRBJ1-5; v_gene: TRBV6-2/TRBV6-3
CDR3aa: CASKLPLSTDTQYF; CDR3nt: TGTGCCAGCAAGCTCCCCCTCAGCACAGATACGCAGTATTTT; abundance: -; d_gene: -; j_gene: TRBJ2-3; v_gene: TRBV2
CDR3aa: CASSPDGSSYEQYF; CDR3nt: TGCGCCAGCAGCCCGGACGGGAGCTCCTACGAGCAGTACTTC; abundance: -; d_gene: -; j_gene: TRBJ2-7; v_gene: TRBV5-1
CDR3aa: CASSLAGRGPPREQYF; CDR3nt: TGTGCCAGCAGCTTGGCAGGGCGGGGGCCCCCTCGCGAGCAGTACTTC; abundance: -; d_gene: -; j_gene: TRBJ2-7; v_gene: TRBV5-4
CDR3aa: CAISDRLASGGYNEQFF; CDR3nt: TGTGCCATCAGTGACCGCCTAGCTAGCGGGGGCTACAATGAGCAGTTCTTC; abundance: -; d_gene: TRBD2; j_gene: TRBJ2-1; v_gene: TRBV10-3
CDR3aa: CASSYHRGPYEQYF; CDR3nt: TGTGCCAGCAGTTACCACAGGGGCCCCTACGAGCAGTACTTC; abundance: once; d_gene: TRBD1; j_gene: TRBJ2-7; v_gene: TRBV6-2/TRBV6-3
CDR3aa: CASSFVGGTGELFF; CDR3nt: TGTGCCAGCAGCTTTGTGGGGGGCACCGGGGAGCTGTTTTTT; abundance: -; d_gene: -; j_gene: TRBJ2-2; v_gene: TRBV5-6
CDR3aa: CASSFSRASGTDTQYF; CDR3nt: TGTGCCAGCAGCTTTTCGCGAGCTAGCGGCACAGATACGCAGTATTTT; abundance: -; d_gene: -; j_gene: TRBJ2-3; v_gene: TRBV7-2
CDR3aa: CASSLVGLAGEYAKNIQYF; CDR3nt: TGTGCCAGCAGCTTAGTTGGACTAGCGGGAGAATACGCCAAAAACATTCAGTACTTC; abundance: -; d_gene: TRBD2; j_gene: TRBJ2-4; v_gene: TRBV7-6
CDR3aa: CAWSRLQNTEAFF; CDR3nt: TGTGCCTGGAGTCGACTCCAGAACACTGAAGCTTTCTTT; abundance: -; d_gene: -; j_gene: TRBJ1-1; v_gene: TRBV30
CDR3aa: CATSSATPNEQFF; CDR3nt: TGTGCCACCAGCAGCGCAACTCCCAATGAGCAGTTCTTC; abundance: once; d_gene: -; j_gene: TRBJ2-1; v_gene: TRBV15
CDR3aa: CASTLGGSPYNEQFF; CDR3nt: TGTGCCAGCACCCTAGGAGGGAGTCCCTACAATGAGCAGTTCTTC; abundance: -; d_gene: -; j_gene: TRBJ2-1; v_gene: TRBV9
CDR3aa: CASSLTFTEAFF; CDR3nt: TGCGCCAGCAGCTTAACATTCACTGAAGCTTTCTTT; abundance: -; d_gene: -; j_gene: TRBJ1-1; v_gene: TRBV5-1
CDR3aa: CATSREGPNEKLFF; CDR3nt: TGTGCCACCTCCAGGGAGGGGCCTAATGAAAAACTGTTTTTT; abundance: -; d_gene: -; j_gene: TRBJ1-4; v_gene: TRBV15
CDR3aa: CASSVGGTIDSGANVLTF; CDR3nt: TGTGCCAGCAGCGTAGGGGGCACTATAGACTCTGGGGCCAACGTCCTGACTTTC; abundance: -; d_gene: -; j_gene: TRBJ2-6; v_gene: TRBV9
CDR3aa: CAISEEPGQPQHF; CDR3nt: TGTGCCATCAGTGAGGAACCTGGCCAGCCCCAGCATTTT; abundance: -; d_gene: -; j_gene: TRBJ1-5; v_gene: TRBV10-3
CDR3aa: CAWSVTGTQYF; CDR3nt: TGTGCCTGGAGCGTGACAGGGACCCAGTACTTC; abundance: -; d_gene: -; j_gene: TRBJ2-5; v_gene: TRBV30
CDR3aa: CATSRDSLEAFF; CDR3nt: TGTGCCACCAGCAGAGATTCCCTTGAAGCTTTCTTT; abundance: -; d_gene: -; j_gene: TRBJ1-1; v_gene: TRBV15
CDR3aa: CAWSVSVPGELFF; CDR3nt: TGTGCCTGGAGTGTATCGGTCCCCGGGGAGCTGTTTTTT; abundance: -; d_gene: -; j_gene: TRBJ2-2; v_gene: TRBV30
CDR3aa: CASSHSTGGRSPLHF; CDR3nt: TGTGCCAGCAGCCACAGTACAGGGGGTCGGTCACCCCTCCACTTT; abundance: -; d_gene: TRBD1; j_gene: TRBJ1-6; v_gene: TRBV7-9
CDR3aa: CASSHSAANTGELFF; CDR3nt: TGTGCCAGCAGCCACAGTGCAGCGAACACCGGGGAGCTGTTTTTT; abundance: -; d_gene: -; j_gene: TRBJ2-2; v_gene: TRBV7-6
CDR3aa: CASSLYGTEAFF; CDR3nt: TGTGCCAGCAGTTTATACGGCACTGAAGCTTTCTTT; abundance: -; d_gene: -; j_gene: TRBJ1-1; v_gene: TRBV28
CDR3aa: CASSYRTGRYTEAFF; CDR3nt: TGTGCCAGCAGCTATAGGACAGGGAGGTACACTGAAGCTTTCTTT; abundance: -; d_gene: TRBD1; j_gene: TRBJ1-1; v_gene: TRBV5-6
CDR3aa: CASSQAGARSGAFF; CDR3nt: TGTGCCAGCAGCCAAGCAGGGGCAAGGTCGGGAGCTTTCTTT; abundance: few; d_gene: -; j_gene: TRBJ1-1; v_gene: TRBV14
CDR3aa: CASSYSNQPQHF; CDR3nt: TGCGCCAGCAGTTATAGCAATCAGCCCCAGCATTTT; abundance: -; d_gene: -; j_gene: TRBJ1-5; v_gene: TRBV5-1
CDR3aa: CASSREDYRDEQFF; CDR3nt: TGTGCCAGCAGTAGGGAAGACTACCGCGATGAGCAGTTCTTC; abundance: -; d_gene: -; j_gene: TRBJ2-1; v_gene: TRBV2
CDR3aa: CASRRGMEKLFF; CDR3nt: TGTGCCAGTAGGCGGGGTATGGAAAAACTGTTTTTT; abundance: few; d_gene: -; j_gene: TRBJ1-4; v_gene: TRBV19